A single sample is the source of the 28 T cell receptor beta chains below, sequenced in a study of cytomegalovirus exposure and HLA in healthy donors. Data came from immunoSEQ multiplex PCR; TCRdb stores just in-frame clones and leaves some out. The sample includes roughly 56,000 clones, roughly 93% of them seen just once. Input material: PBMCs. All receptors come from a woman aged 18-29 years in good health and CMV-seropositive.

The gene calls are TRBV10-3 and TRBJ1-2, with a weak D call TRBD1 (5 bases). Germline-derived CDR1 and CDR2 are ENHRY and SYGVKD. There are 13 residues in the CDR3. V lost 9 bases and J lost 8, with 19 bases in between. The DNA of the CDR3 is TGTGCCATTCAAAGTGGAGGGGCGGAGGGCTACACCTTC. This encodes CAIQSGGAEGYTF.

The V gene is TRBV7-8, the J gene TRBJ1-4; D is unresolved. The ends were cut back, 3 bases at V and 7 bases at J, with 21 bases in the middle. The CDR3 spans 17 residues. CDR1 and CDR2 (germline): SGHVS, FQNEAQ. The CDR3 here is CASSFRQVSLVGEKLFF. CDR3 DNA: TGTGCCAGCAGCTTTAGGCAGGTTTCGCTCGTCGGTGAAAAACTGTTTTTT. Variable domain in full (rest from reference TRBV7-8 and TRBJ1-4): GAGVSQSPRYKVAKRGQDVALRCDPISGHVSLFWYQQALGQGPEFLTYFQNEAQLDKSGLPSDRFFAERPEGSVSTLKIQRTQQEDSAVYLCASSFRQVSLVGEKLFFGSGTQLSVL.

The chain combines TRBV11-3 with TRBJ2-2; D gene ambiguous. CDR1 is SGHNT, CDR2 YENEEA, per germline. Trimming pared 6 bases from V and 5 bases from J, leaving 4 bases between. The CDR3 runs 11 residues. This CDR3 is CASSVTGELFF. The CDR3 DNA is TGTGCCAGCAGTGTAACCGGGGAGCTGTTTTTT.

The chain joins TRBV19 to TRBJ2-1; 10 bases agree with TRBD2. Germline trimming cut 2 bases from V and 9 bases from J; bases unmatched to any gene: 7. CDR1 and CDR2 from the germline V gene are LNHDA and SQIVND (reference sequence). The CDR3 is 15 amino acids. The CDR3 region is CASSIWLAGEVEQFF. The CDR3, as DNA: TGTGCCAGTAGTATATGGCTAGCGGGGGAGGTTGAGCAGTTCTTC.

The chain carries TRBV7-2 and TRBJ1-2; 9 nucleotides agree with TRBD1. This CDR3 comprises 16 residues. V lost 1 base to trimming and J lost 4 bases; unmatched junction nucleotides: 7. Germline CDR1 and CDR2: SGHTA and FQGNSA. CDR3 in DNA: TGTGCCAGCAGCTTAGACCCGGACAGGGGCGGCTATGGCTACACCTTC. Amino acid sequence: CASSLDPDRGGYGYTF. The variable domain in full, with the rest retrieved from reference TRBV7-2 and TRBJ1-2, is GAGVSQSPSNKVTEKGKDVELRCDPISGHTALYWYRQSLGQGLEFLIYFQGNSAPDKSGLPSDRFSAERTGGSVSTLTIQRTQQEDSAVYLCASSLDPDRGGYGYTFGSGTRLTVV.

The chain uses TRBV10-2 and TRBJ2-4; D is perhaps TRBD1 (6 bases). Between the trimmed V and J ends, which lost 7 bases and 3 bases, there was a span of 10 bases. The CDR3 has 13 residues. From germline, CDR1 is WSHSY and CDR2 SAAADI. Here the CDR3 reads CASTEGGKNIQYF. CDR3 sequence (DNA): TGCGCCAGCACTGAAGGGGGCAAAAACATTCAGTACTTC.

CDR3 in DNA: TGTGCCAGCAGTGAACAGGGGTGGTTGAACACTGAAGCTTTCTTT. This encodes CASSEQGWLNTEAFF. The chain is built from TRBV2 and TRBJ1-1, with D possibly TRBD1 on 6 matching bases. V lost 2 bases and J lost 0, with 10 bases in between. This CDR3 has 15 residues. Germline V lookup: CDR1 SNHLY, CDR2 FYNNEI.

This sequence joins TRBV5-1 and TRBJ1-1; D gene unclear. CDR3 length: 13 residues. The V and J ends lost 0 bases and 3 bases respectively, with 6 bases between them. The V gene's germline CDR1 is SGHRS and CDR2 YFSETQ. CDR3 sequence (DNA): TGCGCCAGCAGCTTGGTTTCGGACACTGAAGCTTTCTTT. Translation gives CASSLVSDTEAFF.

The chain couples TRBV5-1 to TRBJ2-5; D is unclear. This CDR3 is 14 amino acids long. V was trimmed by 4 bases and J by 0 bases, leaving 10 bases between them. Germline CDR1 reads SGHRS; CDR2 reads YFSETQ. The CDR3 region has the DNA TGCGCCAGCAGCGCTCTCGGGTACCAAGAGACCCAGTACTTC. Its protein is CASSALGYQETQYF. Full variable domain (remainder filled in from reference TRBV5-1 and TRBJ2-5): KAGVTQTPRYLIKTRGQQVTLSCSPISGHRSVSWYQQTPGQGLQFLFEYFSETQRNKGNFPGRFSGRQFSNSRSEMNVSTLELGDSALYLCASSALGYQETQYFGPGTRLLVL.

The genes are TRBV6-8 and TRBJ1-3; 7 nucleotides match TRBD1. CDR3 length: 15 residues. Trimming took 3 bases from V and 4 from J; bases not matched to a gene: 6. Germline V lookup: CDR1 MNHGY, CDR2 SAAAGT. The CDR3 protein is CASSYKGTVGNTIYF. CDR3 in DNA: TGTGCCAGCAGTTATAAAGGGACAGTCGGAAACACCATATATTTT.

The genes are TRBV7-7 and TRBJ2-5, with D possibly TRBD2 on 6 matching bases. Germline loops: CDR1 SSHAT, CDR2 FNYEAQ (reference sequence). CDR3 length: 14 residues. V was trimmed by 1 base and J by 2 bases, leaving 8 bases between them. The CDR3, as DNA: TGTGCCAGCAGCTTAGGTGGGAGGCAAGAGACCCAGTACTTC. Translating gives CASSLGGRQETQYF. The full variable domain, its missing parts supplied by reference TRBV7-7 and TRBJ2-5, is GAGVSQSPRYKVTKRGQDVTLRCDPISSHATLYWYQQALGQGPEFLTYFNYEAQPDKSGLPSDRFSAERPEGSISTLTIQRTEQRDSAMYRCASSLGGRQETQYFGPGTRLLVL.

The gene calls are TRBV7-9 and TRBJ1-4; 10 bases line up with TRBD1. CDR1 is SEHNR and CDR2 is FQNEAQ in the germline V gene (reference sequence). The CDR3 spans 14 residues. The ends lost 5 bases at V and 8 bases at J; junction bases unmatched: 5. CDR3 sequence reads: CASSPGTGEEKLFF. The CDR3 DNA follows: TGTGCCAGCAGCCCCGGGACAGGGGAAGAAAAACTGTTTTTT.

The CDR3 DNA reads TGTGCCAGTAGTATCCGGGAGAACGGTCCCTATGGCTACACCTTC. Amino acid sequence: CASSIRENGPYGYTF. The J gene is TRBJ1-2, the V gene TRBV19; D call uncertain. The V and J ends lost 3 bases and 4 bases respectively, with 15 bases between them. Germline V gene lookup returns CDR1 LNHDA and CDR2 SQIVND (reference sequence). The length of the CDR3 is 15 residues. The variable domain in full, completed from reference TRBV19 and TRBJ1-2, reads DGGITQSPKYLFRKEGQNVTLSCEQNLNHDAMYWYRQDPGQGLRLIYYSQIVNDFQKGDIAEGYSVSREKKESFPLTVTSAQKNPTAFYLCASSIRENGPYGYTFGSGTRLTVV.

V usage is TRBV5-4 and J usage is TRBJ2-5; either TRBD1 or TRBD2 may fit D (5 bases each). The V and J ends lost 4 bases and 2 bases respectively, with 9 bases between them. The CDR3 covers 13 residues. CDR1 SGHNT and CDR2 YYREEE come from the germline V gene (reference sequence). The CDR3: CASSLGEQETQYF. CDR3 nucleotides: TGTGCCAGCAGCCTGGGGGAGCAAGAGACCCAGTACTTC.

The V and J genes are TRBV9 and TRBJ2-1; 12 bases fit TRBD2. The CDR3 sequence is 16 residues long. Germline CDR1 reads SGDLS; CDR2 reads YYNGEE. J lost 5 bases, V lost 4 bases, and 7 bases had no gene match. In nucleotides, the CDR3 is TGTGCCAGCAGCTACAGACTAGCGGGGGCCAACAATGAGCAGTTCTTC. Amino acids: CASSYRLAGANNEQFF.

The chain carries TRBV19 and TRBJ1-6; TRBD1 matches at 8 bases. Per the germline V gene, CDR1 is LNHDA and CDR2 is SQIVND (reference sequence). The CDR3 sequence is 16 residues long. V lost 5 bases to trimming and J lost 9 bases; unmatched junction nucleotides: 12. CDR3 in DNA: TGTGCCAGTAGTCCCCGGGACAGGACGGTGGGTTCACCCCTCCACTTT. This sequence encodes CASSPRDRTVGSPLHF.

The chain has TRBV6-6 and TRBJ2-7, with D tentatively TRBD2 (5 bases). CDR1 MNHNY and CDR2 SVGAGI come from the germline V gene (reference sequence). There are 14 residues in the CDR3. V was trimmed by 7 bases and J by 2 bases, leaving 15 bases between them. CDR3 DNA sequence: TGTGCCAGCAACACCCGGGGAAGTACCTACGAGCAGTACTTC. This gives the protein CASNTRGSTYEQYF.

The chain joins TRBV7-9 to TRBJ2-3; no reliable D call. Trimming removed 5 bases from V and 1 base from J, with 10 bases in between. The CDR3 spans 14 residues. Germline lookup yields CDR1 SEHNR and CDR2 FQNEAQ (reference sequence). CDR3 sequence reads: CASSVYPGTDTQYF. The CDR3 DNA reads TGTGCCAGCAGCGTTTACCCGGGCACAGATACGCAGTATTTT.

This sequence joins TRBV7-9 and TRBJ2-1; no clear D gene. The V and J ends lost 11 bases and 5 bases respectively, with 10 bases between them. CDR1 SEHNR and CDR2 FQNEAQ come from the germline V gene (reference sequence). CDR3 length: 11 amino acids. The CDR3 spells CASVGNNEQFF. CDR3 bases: TGTGCCTCCGTCGGTAACAATGAGCAGTTCTTC.

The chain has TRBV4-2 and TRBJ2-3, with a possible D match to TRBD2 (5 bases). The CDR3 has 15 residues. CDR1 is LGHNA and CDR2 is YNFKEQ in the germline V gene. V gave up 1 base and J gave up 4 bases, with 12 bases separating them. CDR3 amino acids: CASSQGSAQADTQYF. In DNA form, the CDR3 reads TGTGCCAGCAGCCAAGGTAGCGCCCAAGCAGATACGCAGTATTTT.

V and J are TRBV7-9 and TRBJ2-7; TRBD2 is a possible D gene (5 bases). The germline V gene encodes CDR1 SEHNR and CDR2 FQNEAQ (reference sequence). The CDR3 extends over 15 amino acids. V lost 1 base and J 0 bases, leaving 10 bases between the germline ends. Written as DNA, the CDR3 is TGTGCCAGCAGCTTAGGAGAGGGCGCCTCCTACGAGCAGTACTTC. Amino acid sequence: CASSLGEGASYEQYF.

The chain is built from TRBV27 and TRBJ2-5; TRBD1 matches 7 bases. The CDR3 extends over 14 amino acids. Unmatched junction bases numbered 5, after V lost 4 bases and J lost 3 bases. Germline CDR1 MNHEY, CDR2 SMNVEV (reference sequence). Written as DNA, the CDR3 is TGTGCCAGCAGTTCCAGGACAGGAGAAGAGACCCAGTACTTC. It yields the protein CASSSRTGEETQYF.

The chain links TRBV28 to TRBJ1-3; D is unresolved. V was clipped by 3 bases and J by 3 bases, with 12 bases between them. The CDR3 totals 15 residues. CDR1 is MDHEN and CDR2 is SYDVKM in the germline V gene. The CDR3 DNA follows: TGTGCCAGCAGTTTTCACCGGGCGGGTGGAAACACCATATATTTT. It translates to CASSFHRAGGNTIYF. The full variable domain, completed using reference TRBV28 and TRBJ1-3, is DVKVTQSSRYLVKRTGEKVFLECVQDMDHENMFWYRQDPGLGLRLIYFSYDVKMKEKGDIPEGYSVSREKKERFSLILESASTNQTSMYLCASSFHRAGGNTIYFGEGSWLTVV.

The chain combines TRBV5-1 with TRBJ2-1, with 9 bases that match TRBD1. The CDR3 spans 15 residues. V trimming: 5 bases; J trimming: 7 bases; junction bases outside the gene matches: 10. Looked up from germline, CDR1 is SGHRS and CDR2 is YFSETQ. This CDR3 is CASSSQPGTGNEQFF. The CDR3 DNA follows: TGCGCCAGCAGTTCTCAGCCCGGGACAGGGAATGAGCAGTTCTTC.

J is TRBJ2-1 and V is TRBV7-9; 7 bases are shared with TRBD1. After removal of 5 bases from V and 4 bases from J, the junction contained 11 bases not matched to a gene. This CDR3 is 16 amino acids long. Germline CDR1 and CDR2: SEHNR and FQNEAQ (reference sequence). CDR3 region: CASSQTGTARYNEQFF. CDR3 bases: TGTGCCAGCAGCCAAACCGGGACAGCAAGGTACAATGAGCAGTTCTTC.

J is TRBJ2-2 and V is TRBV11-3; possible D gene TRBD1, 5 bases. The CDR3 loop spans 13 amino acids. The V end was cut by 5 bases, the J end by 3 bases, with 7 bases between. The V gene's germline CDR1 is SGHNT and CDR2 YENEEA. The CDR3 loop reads CASSTGDTGELFF. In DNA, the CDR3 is TGTGCCAGCAGCACAGGAGACACCGGGGAGCTGTTTTTT.

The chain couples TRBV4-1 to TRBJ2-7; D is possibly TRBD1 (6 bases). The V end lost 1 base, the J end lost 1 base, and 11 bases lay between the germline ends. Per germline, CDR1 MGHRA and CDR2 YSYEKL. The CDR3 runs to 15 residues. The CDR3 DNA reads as TGCGCCAGCAGCCAAGGGAAGACAGGTTCCTACGAGCAGTACTTC. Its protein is CASSQGKTGSYEQYF.

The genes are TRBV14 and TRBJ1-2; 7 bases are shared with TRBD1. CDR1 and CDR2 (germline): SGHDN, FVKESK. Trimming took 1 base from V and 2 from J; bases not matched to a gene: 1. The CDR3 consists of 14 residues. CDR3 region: CASSQGQGNYGYTF. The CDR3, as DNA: TGTGCCAGCAGCCAAGGACAGGGCAACTATGGCTACACCTTC.